This T cell receptor (beta chain) was identified during a study of Ad26.COV2.S vaccination and SARS-CoV-2 variants. Produced via immunoSEQ multiplex PCR; TCRdb's table is partial and in-frame only. The profile shows approximately 410,000 clones, about 90% of them singletons. CDR1 and CDR2 (germline): MNHNY, SVGAGI (reference sequence). This CDR3 is built from 13 residues. Trimming cost V 6 bases and J 3 bases, with 11 bases left between them. This clone is termed medium-sized. Treatment in this sample: 15 to 20 received Ad26.COV2.S at low or high dose, single or two shots; 5 received placebo; per-sample allocation not given. Day 63 after the first vaccine or placebo injection was the time point for sampling. A Boston donor was an adult aged 18-55 years. An Ad26 vector that expressed Wuhan-strain SARS-CoV-2 spike constituted the vaccine.

The sequence came from a person between 18 and 60 years old who received the Ad26.COV2.S COVID-19 vaccine or a placebo. The chain carries TRBV6-6 and TRBJ1-1; D gene uncertain. The input for sequencing was peripheral blood, taken in a trial of Ad26.COV2.S vaccine versus placebo. CDR3 loop: CASRGWAYTEAFF. CDR3 in DNA: TGTGCCAGCAGAGGGTGGGCGTACACTGAAGCTTTCTTT.